These 27 T cell receptor beta chains originate from one sample sequenced in a study of T cell changes during pregnancy in multiple sclerosis. Libraries were prepared by immunoSEQ multiplex PCR; TCRdb keeps only in-frame clonotypes and omits some of them. Found here are 69,000 or so clones, approximately 92% of them singletons; the top ten hold about 2%. Sequenced material: peripheral blood, taken before pregnancy. The source is a female donor with multiple sclerosis, enrolled in a pregnancy study.

This chain uses TRBV19 with TRBJ2-2, with 7 nucleotides matching TRBD1. The length of the CDR3 is 14 residues. V trimming: 2 bases; J trimming: 5 bases; junction bases outside the gene matches: 2. CDR1 is LNHDA and CDR2 is SQIVND in the germline V gene (reference sequence). The CDR3 region is CASSITTGTGELFF. CDR3 in DNA: TGTGCCAGTAGTATAACGACAGGGACCGGGGAGCTGTTTTTT. Together with reference TRBV19 and TRBJ2-2, the CDR3 gives the full variable domain: DGGITQSPKYLFRKEGQNVTLSCEQNLNHDAMYWYRQDPGQGLRLIYYSQIVNDFQKGDIAEGYSVSREKKESFPLTVTSAQKNPTAFYLCASSITTGTGELFFGEGSRLTVL.

The chain has TRBV5-4 and TRBJ2-7; D perhaps matches TRBD1 (5 bases). The V gene's germline CDR1 is SGHNT and CDR2 YYREEE (reference sequence). The CDR3 length is 13 residues. V lost 5 bases and J lost 2, with 11 bases in between. The CDR3, as DNA: TGTGCCAGCAGTTCGGACACTACCTACGAGCAGTACTTC. It codes for CASSSDTTYEQYF.

The chain recombines TRBV6-4 with TRBJ2-4; tentatively, D is TRBD1 (6 bases). Trimming removed 8 bases from V and 2 bases from J, with 16 bases in between. CDR1 is MRHNA and CDR2 is SNTAGT in the germline V gene. The CDR3 is made up of 15 amino acids. CDR3 sequence reads: CASLDRTETKNIQYF. The CDR3 DNA is TGTGCCAGCCTCGATAGGACAGAGACCAAAAACATTCAGTACTTC.

V usage is TRBV5-1 and J usage is TRBJ2-7; 8 nucleotides line up with TRBD2. CDR3 length equals 15 residues. Trimming removed 2 bases from V and 6 bases from J; junction bases left unmatched: 10. CDR1 is SGHRS, CDR2 YFSETQ, per germline. Written as DNA, the CDR3 is TGCGCCAGCAGCTTCGAATTAGCGGGATATACCGAGCAGTACTTC. Translation: CASSFELAGYTEQYF.

The CDR3 is CASSQASVSTDTQYF. The DNA of the CDR3 is TGCGCCAGCAGCCAGGCTAGCGTGAGCACAGATACGCAGTATTTT. The chain couples TRBV4-3 to TRBJ2-3; D might be TRBD2 (6 bases). This CDR3 comprises 15 residues. The ends were cut back, 3 bases at V and 0 bases at J, with 10 bases in the middle. CDR1 and CDR2 (germline): LGHNA, YSLEER.

V usage is TRBV6-6 and J usage is TRBJ2-7; D uncertain. The CDR3 contains 13 residues. CDR1 and CDR2 (germline): MNHNY, SVGAGI (reference sequence). V shed 8 bases and J shed 1 base, with 12 bases lying between them. The CDR3 here is CASRDFISYEQYF. The CDR3 DNA is TGTGCCAGCCGAGACTTCATATCCTACGAGCAGTACTTC.

The rearrangement joins TRBV6-5 to TRBJ2-1, with 11 bases lining up with TRBD2. The CDR3 is 14 amino acids. The germline gives CDR1 MNHEY, CDR2 SVGAGI. V was pared by 5 bases and J by 8 bases, with 5 bases of the junction left unmatched. CDR3 nucleotide sequence: TGTGCCAGCAGTGCTAGCGGGAGGAATGATGAGCAGTTCTTC. The encoded protein is CASSASGRNDEQFF.

The rearrangement joins TRBV19 to TRBJ1-2; possible D gene TRBD1, 5 bases. The germline gives CDR1 LNHDA, CDR2 SQIVND (reference sequence). The CDR3 sequence is 13 residues long. The germline V and J ends were trimmed by 5 bases and 4 bases, with 11 bases remaining between them. CDR3 DNA sequence: TGTGCCAGTAGTTTCGACAGAAGCTATGGCTACACCTTC. Protein product: CASSFDRSYGYTF.

The chain recombines TRBV7-8 with TRBJ1-1, with 8 bases that match TRBD1. J was trimmed by 1 base and V by 5 bases; bases with no gene match: 9. This CDR3 has 16 amino acids. Looked up from germline, CDR1 is SGHVS and CDR2 is FQNEAQ. For the CDR3, the DNA is TGTGCCAGCAGCCATGGGACAGGAGTGAGGAACACTGAAGCTTTCTTT. This gives the protein CASSHGTGVRNTEAFF. The full variable domain, its missing parts supplied by reference TRBV7-8 and TRBJ1-1, is GAGVSQSPRYKVAKRGQDVALRCDPISGHVSLFWYQQALGQGPEFLTYFQNEAQLDKSGLPSDRFFAERPEGSVSTLKIQRTQQEDSAVYLCASSHGTGVRNTEAFFGQGTRLTVV.

The rearrangement uses TRBV13 and TRBJ2-7; 9 bases fit TRBD2. The junction had 8 bases not matched to a gene; V was cut back by 9 bases and J by 5 bases. Germline V lookup: CDR1 PRHDT, CDR2 FYEKMQ (reference sequence). The CDR3 has 13 amino acids. The CDR3 sequence: CASSGTSWNEQYF. The DNA for the CDR3 is TGTGCCAGTTCGGGGACTAGCTGGAACGAGCAGTACTTC.

The V call is TRBV5-6, the J call TRBJ2-5, with 8 bases aligning to TRBD1. The tail of the sequence fits TRBJ2-7 better, so the J call may be wrong. CDR3 length: 16 residues. Germline V lookup: CDR1 SGHDT, CDR2 YYEEEE. Here the CDR3 DNA reads TGTGCCAGCAGTTATAACCGACAGGGGTCCGCCTACGAGCAGTACTTC. It codes for CASSYNRQGSAYEQYF.

V and J are TRBV7-2 and TRBJ2-5; TRBD2 matches at 8 bases. CDR1 is SGHTA and CDR2 is FQGNSA in the germline V gene. V gave up 0 bases and J gave up 2 bases; unmatched junction bases: 5. CDR3 length: 16 amino acids. DNA for the CDR3: TGTGCCAGCAGCTTAGCGTGGACTAGCAGGCAAGAGACCCAGTACTTC. Translation gives CASSLAWTSRQETQYF.

The chain has TRBV28 and TRBJ2-1, with D tentatively TRBD2 (6 bases). Germline assignment: CDR1 MDHEN and CDR2 SYDVKM. CDR3 size: 15 residues. The ends were cut back, 5 bases at V and 3 bases at J, with 14 bases in the middle. This chain's CDR3 is CASSPGTGLYNEQFF. CDR3 DNA sequence: TGTGCCAGCAGTCCCGGGACTGGGCTCTACAATGAGCAGTTCTTC.

The genes are TRBV9 and TRBJ2-2, with 12 bases matching TRBD1. Germline V gene data show CDR1 as SGDLS and CDR2 as YYNGEE. J was trimmed by 2 bases and V by 3 bases; bases with no gene match: 2. This CDR3 is 16 amino acids long. The CDR3 coding sequence is TGTGCCAGCAGCGGGGACAGGGGGCCTAACACCGGGGAGCTGTTTTTT. Protein: CASSGDRGPNTGELFF.

This clone has at least ten counts. The chain joins TRBV4-2 to TRBJ2-3; 13 nucleotides match TRBD2. The trim removed 4 bases at V and 4 bases at J, leaving 2 bases unmatched. There are 15 residues in the CDR3. Looked up from germline, CDR1 is LGHNA and CDR2 is YNFKEQ. CDR3 protein: CASSRTSGSADTQYF. The CDR3 nucleotides read TGTGCCAGCAGCCGGACTAGCGGGAGCGCAGATACGCAGTATTTT.

The V and J genes are TRBV5-1 and TRBJ1-2; D unclear. This CDR3 is built from 15 residues. Germline-derived CDR1 and CDR2 are SGHRS and YFSETQ. The V end was cut by 3 bases, the J end by 6 bases, with 18 bases between. CDR3 amino acids: CASSSIKSDGDGYTF. As DNA, the CDR3 is TGCGCCAGCAGCTCGATTAAGTCCGACGGAGATGGCTACACCTTC.

The chain employs TRBV30 and TRBJ2-2, with D perhaps matching TRBD2 (5 bases). Trimming removed 1 base at V and 6 bases at J, with 15 bases between. The CDR3 has 15 amino acids. Germline CDR1 reads GTSNPN; CDR2 reads SVGIG (reference sequence). CDR3 region: CAWSAPTSGAGELFF. CDR3 coding DNA: TGTGCCTGGAGTGCCCCAACTAGTGGTGCCGGGGAGCTGTTTTTT.

The chain has TRBV5-1 and TRBJ2-5; a weak D match, TRBD2 (6 bases). Between the trimmed V and J ends, which lost 4 bases and 5 bases, there was a span of 12 bases. Germline CDR1 and CDR2: SGHRS and YFSETQ. The CDR3 spans 13 residues. CDR3 in DNA: TGCGCCAGCAGCCCCGACGCGGGGGAGACCCAGTACTTC. Encoded protein: CASSPDAGETQYF.

The V call is TRBV5-6, the J call TRBJ2-5; D may be TRBD2 (6 bases). The germline CDR1 and CDR2 sequences are SGHDT and YYEEEE. The CDR3 covers 16 residues. The V and J ends lost 1 base and 5 bases respectively, with 18 bases between them. The CDR3 DNA sequence: TGTGCCAGCAGCTTGTTTTTTTTCGGGGGTACGGAGACCCAGTACTTC. Translated: CASSLFFFGGTETQYF.

The rearrangement uses TRBV5-6 and TRBJ1-5; a weak D match, TRBD1 (6 bases). The V end lost 3 bases, the J end lost 5 bases, and 15 bases lay between the germline ends. Looked up from germline, CDR1 is SGHDT and CDR2 is YYEEEE. This CDR3 region has 15 residues. The CDR3 DNA reads TGTGCCAGCAGCTCTGAACAGGGTTTAGATCAGCCCCAGCATTTT. Residues: CASSSEQGLDQPQHF.

This clone appeared once. The chain links TRBV29-1 to TRBJ2-4; 8 bases align to TRBD1. V was clipped by 4 bases and J by 7 bases; unmatched bases: 3. The germline V gene has CDR1 SQVTM and CDR2 ANQGSEA. CDR3 length equals 12 residues. CDR3 sequence (DNA): TGCAGCGTTGTGGGGACAGGTAACATTCAGTACTTC. Its protein product is CSVVGTGNIQYF.

This chain links TRBV11-2 with TRBJ2-3; possibly TRBD2 for D (5 bases). Trimming removed 2 bases from V and 0 bases from J, with 15 bases in between. The CDR3 spans 17 residues. The germline V gene encodes CDR1 SGHAT and CDR2 FQNNGV. This chain's CDR3 is CASSLTLARASTDTQYF. CDR3 DNA: TGTGCCAGCAGCTTAACGCTAGCCCGTGCTAGCACAGATACGCAGTATTTT.

The V and J genes are TRBV25-1 and TRBJ2-2; 7 nucleotides align to TRBD2. With V trimmed by 7 bases and J by 5 bases, 16 bases remained unmatched. Germline V gives CDR1 MGHDK, CDR2 SYGVNS. The CDR3 has 17 amino acids. The CDR3 coding sequence is TGTGCCAGCACCCCTACCGTCAACCCCGGGAGGACCGGGGAGCTGTTTTTT. Translation gives CASTPTVNPGRTGELFF.

J is TRBJ2-5 and V is TRBV25-1, with D possibly TRBD1 on 5 matching bases. The CDR3 is 15 residues long. CDR1 MGHDK and CDR2 SYGVNS come from the germline V gene. V was shortened by 6 bases and J by 2 bases, with 16 bases between the two germline ends. The CDR3 sequence: CASRGQGKYQETQYF. The CDR3 DNA follows: TGTGCCAGCAGAGGGCAGGGAAAATATCAAGAGACCCAGTACTTC.

V is TRBV5-1 and J is TRBJ2-7; D gene unclear. Germline V gene sequence: CDR1 SGHRS, CDR2 YFSETQ. The CDR3 is made up of 14 amino acids. The ends were cut back, 4 bases at V and 2 bases at J, with 13 bases in the middle. The CDR3 region is CASSPAAPTYEQYF. CDR3 DNA: TGCGCCAGCAGCCCCGCCGCCCCTACCTACGAGCAGTACTTC.

This clone came up once. This specimen includes other DNA sequences encoding the same CDR3. The chain combines TRBV18 with TRBJ1-1, with D perhaps matching TRBD1 (5 bases). This CDR3 is 13 amino acids long. Germline lookup yields CDR1 KGHSH and CDR2 LQKENI. The germline V and J ends were trimmed by 3 bases and 5 bases, with 10 bases remaining between them. The chain's CDR3 is CASSPQGGTEAFF. The CDR3 DNA follows: TGTGCCAGCTCACCCCAGGGTGGGACTGAAGCTTTCTTT. Full variable domain (remainder filled in from reference TRBV18 and TRBJ1-1): NAGVMQNPRHLVRRRGQEARLRCSPMKGHSHVYWYRQLPEEGLKFMVYLQKENIIDESGMPKERFSAEFPKEGPSILRIQQVVRGDSAAYFCASSPQGGTEAFFGQGTRLTVV.

This chain links TRBV11-3 with TRBJ2-5; the match to TRBD2 covers 9 bases. CDR1 and CDR2 (germline): SGHNT, YENEEA. V gave up 5 bases and J gave up 3 bases; unmatched junction bases: 7. CDR3 length equals 15 residues. CDR3 bases: TGTGCCAGCAGCCCCAGGCGGGGGGGAGAAGAGACCCAGTACTTC. Its translation is CASSPRRGGEETQYF.